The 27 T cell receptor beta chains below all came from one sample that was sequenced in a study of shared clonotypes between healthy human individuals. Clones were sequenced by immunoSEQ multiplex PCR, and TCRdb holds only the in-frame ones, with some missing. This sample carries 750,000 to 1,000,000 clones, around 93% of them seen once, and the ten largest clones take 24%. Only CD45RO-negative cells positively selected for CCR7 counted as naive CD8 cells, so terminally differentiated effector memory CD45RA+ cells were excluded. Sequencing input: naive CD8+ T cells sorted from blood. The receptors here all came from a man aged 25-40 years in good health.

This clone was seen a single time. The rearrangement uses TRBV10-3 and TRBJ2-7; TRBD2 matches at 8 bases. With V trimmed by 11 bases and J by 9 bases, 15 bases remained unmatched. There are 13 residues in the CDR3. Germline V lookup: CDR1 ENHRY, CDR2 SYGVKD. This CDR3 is CAARTSPQEGQYF. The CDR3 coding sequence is TGTGCCGCAAGGACTAGCCCCCAGGAGGGGCAGTACTTC.

The CDR3 sequence is CASSFNPDRSSYEQYF. In nucleotides, the CDR3 is TGTGCCAGCAGCTTTAACCCGGACAGGAGCTCCTACGAGCAGTACTTC. V usage is TRBV9 and J usage is TRBJ2-7; 7 bases are shared with TRBD1. CDR3 length equals 16 residues. Germline trimming cut 4 bases from V and 0 bases from J; bases unmatched to any gene: 10. Germline CDR1 and CDR2: SGDLS and YYNGEE.

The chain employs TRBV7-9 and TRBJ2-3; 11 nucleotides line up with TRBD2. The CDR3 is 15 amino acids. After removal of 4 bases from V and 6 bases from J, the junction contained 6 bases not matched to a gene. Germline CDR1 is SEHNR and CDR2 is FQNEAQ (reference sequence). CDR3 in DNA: TGTGCCAGCAGCTATGGGACTAGCGGTGGGGATACGCAGTATTTT. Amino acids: CASSYGTSGGDTQYF.

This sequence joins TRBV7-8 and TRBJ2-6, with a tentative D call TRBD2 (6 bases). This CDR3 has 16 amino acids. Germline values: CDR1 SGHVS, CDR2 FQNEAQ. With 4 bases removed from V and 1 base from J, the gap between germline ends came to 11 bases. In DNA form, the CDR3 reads TGTGCCAGCAGCTCGGGGGTGAAGTCTGGGGCCAACGTCCTGACTTTC. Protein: CASSSGVKSGANVLTF.

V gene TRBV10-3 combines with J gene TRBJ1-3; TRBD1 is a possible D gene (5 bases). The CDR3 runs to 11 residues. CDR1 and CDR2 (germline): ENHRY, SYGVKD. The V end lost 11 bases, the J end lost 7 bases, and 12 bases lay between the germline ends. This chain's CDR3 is CASSGANTIYF. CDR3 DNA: TGTGCCTCTAGTGGGGCCAACACCATATATTTT.

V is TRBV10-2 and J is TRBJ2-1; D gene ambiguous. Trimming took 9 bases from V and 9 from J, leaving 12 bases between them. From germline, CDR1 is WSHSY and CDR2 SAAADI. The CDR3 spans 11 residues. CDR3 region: CASRVSGEQFF. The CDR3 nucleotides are TGCGCCAGTAGAGTGTCCGGTGAGCAGTTCTTC.

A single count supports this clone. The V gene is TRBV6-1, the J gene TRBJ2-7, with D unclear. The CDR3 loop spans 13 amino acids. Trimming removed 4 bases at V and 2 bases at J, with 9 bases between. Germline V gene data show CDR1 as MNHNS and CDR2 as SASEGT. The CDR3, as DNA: TGTGCCAGCAGTGCTAAGCTTACCTACGAGCAGTACTTC. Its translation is CASSAKLTYEQYF.

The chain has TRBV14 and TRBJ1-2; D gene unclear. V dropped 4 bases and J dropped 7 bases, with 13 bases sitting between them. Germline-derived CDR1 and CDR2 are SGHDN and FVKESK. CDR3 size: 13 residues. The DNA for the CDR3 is TGTGCCAGCAGCCCAGAGTTGGACGCTGGCTACACCTTC. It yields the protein CASSPELDAGYTF.

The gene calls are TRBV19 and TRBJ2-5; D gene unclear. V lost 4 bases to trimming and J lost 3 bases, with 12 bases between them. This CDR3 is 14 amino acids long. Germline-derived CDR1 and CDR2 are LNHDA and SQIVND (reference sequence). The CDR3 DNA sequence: TGTGCCAGTAGTACCGGCCACTCCGAAGAGACCCAGTACTTC. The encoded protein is CASSTGHSEETQYF.

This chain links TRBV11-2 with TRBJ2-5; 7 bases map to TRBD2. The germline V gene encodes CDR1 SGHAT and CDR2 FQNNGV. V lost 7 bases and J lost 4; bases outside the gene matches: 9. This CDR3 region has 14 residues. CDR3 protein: CASTGGGRVETQYF. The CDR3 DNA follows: TGTGCCAGCACCGGCGGCGGGAGAGTAGAGACCCAGTACTTC.

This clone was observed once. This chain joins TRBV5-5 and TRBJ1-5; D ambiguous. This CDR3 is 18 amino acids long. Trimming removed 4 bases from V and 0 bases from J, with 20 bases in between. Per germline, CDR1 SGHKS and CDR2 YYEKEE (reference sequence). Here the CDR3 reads CASSVSRTTSYSNQPQHF. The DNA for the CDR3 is TGTGCCAGCAGCGTTTCCCGAACCACCTCTTATAGCAATCAGCCCCAGCATTTT.

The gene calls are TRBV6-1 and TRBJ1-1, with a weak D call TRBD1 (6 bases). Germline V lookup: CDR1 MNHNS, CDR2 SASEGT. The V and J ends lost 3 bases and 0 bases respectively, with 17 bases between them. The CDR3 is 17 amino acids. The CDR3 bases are TGTGCCAGCAGTGAGCATGGGGGTGGGGGCCTGAACACTGAAGCTTTCTTT. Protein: CASSEHGGGGLNTEAFF.

This chain's CDR3 is CASSMTSGSFYEQYF. The CDR3 region has the DNA TGTGCCAGTAGTATGACTAGCGGGAGTTTCTACGAGCAGTACTTC. The rearrangement uses TRBV19 and TRBJ2-7, with 12 bases aligning to TRBD2. The CDR3 runs to 15 residues. Unmatched junction bases numbered 3, after V lost 3 bases and J lost 3 bases. Germline CDR1 reads LNHDA; CDR2 reads SQIVND (reference sequence).

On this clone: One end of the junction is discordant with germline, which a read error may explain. CDR3 nucleotide sequence: TGTGCTAGCAGCCCCCATCCCGGGAGGGTGCCTGAAGCTTTCTTT. Residues: CASSPHPGRVPEAFF. This chain links TRBV7-7 with TRBJ1-1; D call uncertain. Germline-derived CDR1 and CDR2 are SSHAT and FNYEAQ (reference sequence). This CDR3 is built from 15 residues. The complete variable domain, with remaining parts taken from reference TRBV7-7 and TRBJ1-1, reads GAGVSQSPRYKVTKRGQDVTLRCDPISSHATLYWYQQALGQGPEFLTYFNYEAQPDKSGLPSDRFSAERPEGSISTLTIQRTEQRDSAMYRCASSPHPGRVPEAFFGQGTRLTVV.

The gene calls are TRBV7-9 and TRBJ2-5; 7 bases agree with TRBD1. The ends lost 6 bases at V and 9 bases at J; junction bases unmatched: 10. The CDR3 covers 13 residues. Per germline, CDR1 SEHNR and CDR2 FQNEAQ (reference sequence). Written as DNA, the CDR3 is TGTGCCAGCAGGACAGGACAGGCGGTGGCCCAGTACTTC. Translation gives CASRTGQAVAQYF.

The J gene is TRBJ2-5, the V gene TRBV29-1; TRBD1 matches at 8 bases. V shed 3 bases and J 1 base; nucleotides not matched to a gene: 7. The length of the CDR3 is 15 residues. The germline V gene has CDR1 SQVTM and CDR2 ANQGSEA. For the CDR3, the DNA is TGCAGCGTTGAGCTCCGGGACAGGCCCCAAGAGACCCAGTACTTC. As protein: CSVELRDRPQETQYF.

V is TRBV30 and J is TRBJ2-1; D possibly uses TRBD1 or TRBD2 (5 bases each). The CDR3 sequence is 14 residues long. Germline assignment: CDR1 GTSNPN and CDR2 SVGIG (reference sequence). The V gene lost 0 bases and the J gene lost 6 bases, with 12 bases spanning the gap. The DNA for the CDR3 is TGTGCCTGGAGTGTACTTGGGGGTGTCAATGAGCAGTTCTTC. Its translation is CAWSVLGGVNEQFF.

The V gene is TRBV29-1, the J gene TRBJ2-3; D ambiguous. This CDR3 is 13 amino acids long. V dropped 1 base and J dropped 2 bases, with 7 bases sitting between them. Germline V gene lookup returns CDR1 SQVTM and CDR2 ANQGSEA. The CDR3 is CSVEGPSTDTQYF. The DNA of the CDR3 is TGCAGCGTTGAAGGGCCCTCCACAGATACGCAGTATTTT.

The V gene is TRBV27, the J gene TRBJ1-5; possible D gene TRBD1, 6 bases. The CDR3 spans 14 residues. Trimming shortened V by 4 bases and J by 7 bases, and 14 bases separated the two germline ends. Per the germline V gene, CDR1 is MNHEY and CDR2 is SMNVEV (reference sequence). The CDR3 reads CASSSGVTRQPQHF. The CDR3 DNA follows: TGTGCCAGCAGTTCAGGGGTAACGAGGCAGCCCCAGCATTTT.

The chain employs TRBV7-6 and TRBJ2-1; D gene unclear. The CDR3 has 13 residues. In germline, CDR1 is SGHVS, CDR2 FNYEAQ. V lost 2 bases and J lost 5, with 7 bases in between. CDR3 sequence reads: CASSLKTHNEQFF. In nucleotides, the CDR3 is TGTGCCAGCAGCTTAAAAACTCACAATGAGCAGTTCTTC.

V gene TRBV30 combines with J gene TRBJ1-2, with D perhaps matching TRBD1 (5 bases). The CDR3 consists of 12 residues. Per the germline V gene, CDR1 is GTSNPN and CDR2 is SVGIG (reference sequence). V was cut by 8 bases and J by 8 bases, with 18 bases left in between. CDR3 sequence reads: CAGDSTMGGYTF. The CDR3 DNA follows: TGTGCCGGGGACTCGACCATGGGAGGCTACACCTTC.

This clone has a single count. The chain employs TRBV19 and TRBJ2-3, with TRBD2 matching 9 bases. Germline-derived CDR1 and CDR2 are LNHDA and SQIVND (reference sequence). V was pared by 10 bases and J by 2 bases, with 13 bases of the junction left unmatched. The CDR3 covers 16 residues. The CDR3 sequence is CATTPSGMHSTDTQYF. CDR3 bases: TGTGCCACCACCCCTAGCGGGATGCACTCCACAGATACGCAGTATTTT.

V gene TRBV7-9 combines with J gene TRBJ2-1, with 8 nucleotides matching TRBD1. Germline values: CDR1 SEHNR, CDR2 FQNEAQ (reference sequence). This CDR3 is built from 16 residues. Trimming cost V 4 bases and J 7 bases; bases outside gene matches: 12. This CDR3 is CASSSPRGRGLNEQFF. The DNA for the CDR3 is TGTGCCAGCAGCTCCCCCCGAGGCAGGGGGCTGAATGAGCAGTTCTTC.

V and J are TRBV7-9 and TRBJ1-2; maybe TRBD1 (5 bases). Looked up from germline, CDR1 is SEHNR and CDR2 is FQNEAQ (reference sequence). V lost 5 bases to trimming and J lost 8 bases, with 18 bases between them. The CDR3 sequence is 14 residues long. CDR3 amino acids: CASSTPFGGGGYTF. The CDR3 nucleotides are TGTGCCAGCAGCACACCTTTTGGGGGAGGCGGCTACACCTTC.

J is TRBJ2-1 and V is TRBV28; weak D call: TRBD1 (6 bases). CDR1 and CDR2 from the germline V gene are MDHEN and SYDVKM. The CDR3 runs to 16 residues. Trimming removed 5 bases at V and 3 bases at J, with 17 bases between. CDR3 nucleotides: TGTGCCAGCAGTGATTTAACAGGGAAGATCTACAATGAGCAGTTCTTC. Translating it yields CASSDLTGKIYNEQFF.

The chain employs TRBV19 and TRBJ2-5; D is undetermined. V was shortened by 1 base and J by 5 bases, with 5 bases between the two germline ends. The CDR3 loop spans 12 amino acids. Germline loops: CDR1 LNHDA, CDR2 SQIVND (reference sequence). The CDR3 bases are TGTGCCAGTAGTATAGGGGATGAGACCCAGTACTTC. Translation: CASSIGDETQYF.

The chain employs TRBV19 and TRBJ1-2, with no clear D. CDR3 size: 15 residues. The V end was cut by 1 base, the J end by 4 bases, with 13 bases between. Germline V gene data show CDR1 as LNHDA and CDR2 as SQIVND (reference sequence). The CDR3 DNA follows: TGTGCCAGTAGTATAGGGGCCGGAGGGCTCTATGGCTACACCTTC. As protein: CASSIGAGGLYGYTF.